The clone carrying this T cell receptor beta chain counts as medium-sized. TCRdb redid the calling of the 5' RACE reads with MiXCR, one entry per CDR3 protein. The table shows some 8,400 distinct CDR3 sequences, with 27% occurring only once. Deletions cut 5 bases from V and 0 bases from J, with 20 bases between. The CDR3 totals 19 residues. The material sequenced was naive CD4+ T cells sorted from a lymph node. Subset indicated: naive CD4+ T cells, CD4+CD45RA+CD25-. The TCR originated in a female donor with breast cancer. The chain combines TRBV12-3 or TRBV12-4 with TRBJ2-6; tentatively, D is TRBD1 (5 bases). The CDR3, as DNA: TGTGCCAGCAGTCGCCCCCGCATGGCAGACAGCTCTGGGGCCAACGTCCTGACTTTC. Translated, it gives CASSRPRMADSSGANVLTF.